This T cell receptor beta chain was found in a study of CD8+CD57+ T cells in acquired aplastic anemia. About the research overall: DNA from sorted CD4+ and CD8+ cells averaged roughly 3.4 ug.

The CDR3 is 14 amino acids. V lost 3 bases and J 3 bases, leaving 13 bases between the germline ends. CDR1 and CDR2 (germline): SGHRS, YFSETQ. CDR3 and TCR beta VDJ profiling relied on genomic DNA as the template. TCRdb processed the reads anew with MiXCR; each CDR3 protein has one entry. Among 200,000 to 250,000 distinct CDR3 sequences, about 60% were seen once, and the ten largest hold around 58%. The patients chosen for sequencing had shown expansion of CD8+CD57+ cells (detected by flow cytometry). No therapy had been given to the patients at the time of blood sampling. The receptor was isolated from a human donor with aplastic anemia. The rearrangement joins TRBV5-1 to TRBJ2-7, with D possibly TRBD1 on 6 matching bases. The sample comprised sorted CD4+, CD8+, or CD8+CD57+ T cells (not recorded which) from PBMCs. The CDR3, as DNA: TGCGCCAGCAGCTCCGGGACACCCCTCTACGAGCAGTACTTC. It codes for CASSSGTPLYEQYF.